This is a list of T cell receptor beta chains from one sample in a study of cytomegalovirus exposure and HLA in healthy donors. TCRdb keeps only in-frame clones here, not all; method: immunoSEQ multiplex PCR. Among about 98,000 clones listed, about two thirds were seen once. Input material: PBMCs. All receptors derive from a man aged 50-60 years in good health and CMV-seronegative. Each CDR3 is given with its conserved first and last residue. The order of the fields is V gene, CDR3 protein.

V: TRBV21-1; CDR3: CASSKEKAWTGGENTEAFF
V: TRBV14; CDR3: CASSLLYFMRNWETQYF
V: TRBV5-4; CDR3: CASSLGTYEQYF
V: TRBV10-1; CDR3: CASSERLNYGYTF
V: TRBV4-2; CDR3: CASSQESGESTSFF
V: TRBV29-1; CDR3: CSGWAGILNTEAFF
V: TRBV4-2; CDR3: CASSQEPLDSFQPQHF
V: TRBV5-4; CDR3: CASSPPGGLNNEQFF
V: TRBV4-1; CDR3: CASSQEFGREGNNQPQHF
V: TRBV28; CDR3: CASSRGLGTGYGNTIYF
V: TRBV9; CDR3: CASSVRDRYTDTQYF
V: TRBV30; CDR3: CAWNPTGLVGGTDTQYF
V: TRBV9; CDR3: CASSITSGSYNEQFF